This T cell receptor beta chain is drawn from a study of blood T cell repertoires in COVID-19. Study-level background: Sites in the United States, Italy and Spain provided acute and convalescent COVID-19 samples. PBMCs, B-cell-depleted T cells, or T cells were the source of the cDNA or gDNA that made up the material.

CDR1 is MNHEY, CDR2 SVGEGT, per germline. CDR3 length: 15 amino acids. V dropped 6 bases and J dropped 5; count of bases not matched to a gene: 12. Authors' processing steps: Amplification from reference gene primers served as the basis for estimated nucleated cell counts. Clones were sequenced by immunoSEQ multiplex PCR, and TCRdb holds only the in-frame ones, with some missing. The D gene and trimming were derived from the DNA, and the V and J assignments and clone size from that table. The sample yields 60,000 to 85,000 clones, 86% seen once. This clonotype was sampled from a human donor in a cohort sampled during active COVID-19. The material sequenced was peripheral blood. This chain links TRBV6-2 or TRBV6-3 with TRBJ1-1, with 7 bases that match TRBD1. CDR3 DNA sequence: TGTGCCAGCAGCGATGCCAGGGGGGAAGAGACTGAAGCTTTCTTT. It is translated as CASSDARGEETEAFF.